Below, one T cell receptor (beta chain) is given with its context. What it binds is unknown. Vbeta (60) and Jbeta (13) primers were used in the PCR. The assay was immunoSEQ multiplex PCR, and TCRdb's table has in-frame clones only and misses some. The sample consists of 130,000 to 150,000 clones, approximately 73% of them appearing once. This entry comes from a study of cytomegalovirus exposure and HLA in healthy donors. Across the study: Early release data held around 80 million unique TCRs from HLA-typed donors. Study findings and constraints: In most subjects, TCR beta sequences reportedly gave accurate predictions of HLA-A and HLA-B alleles.

The material sequenced was PBMCs. This clonotype originated in a woman aged 18-29 years in good health and CMV-seronegative.

For the CDR3, the DNA is TGTGCCAGCAGCCCGGGACAGGGACGCGAGCAGTACTTC. Its protein product is CASSPGQGREQYF. The chain couples TRBV11-3 to TRBJ2-7; 9 nucleotides agree with TRBD1. Trimming took 5 bases from V and 6 from J; bases not matched to a gene: 5. Germline values: CDR1 SGHNT, CDR2 YENEEA. This CDR3 contains 13 residues.